Included here is one T cell receptor (beta chain) sequence, with context. A junction boundary mismatches the germline segment, possibly from a read error. TCR beta libraries were built with iRepertoire HTBI primers and Arm-PCR of CDR3 regions. TCRdb passed the multiplex PCR reads through MiXCR, listing each CDR3 protein once. The repertoire consists of 650,000 to 850,000 distinct CDR3 sequences, with around 30% occurring once and the leading ten covering roughly 46%. This sample was included in a study of regulatory T cells in long-lasting Graves disease. Indicated time point: persistent/refractory GD, antithyroid drugs over 5 years with positive TRAb. PBMC RNA was the source of the TCR library. Germline loops: CDR1 SNHLY, CDR2 FYNNEI. This CDR3 region has 16 residues.

The J gene is TRBJ1-2, the V gene TRBV2; 7 positions match TRBD1. The TCR sequence derives from a female donor with Graves disease. The source material was peripheral blood mononuclear cells (PBMCs), sampled when the disease was refractory, from a patient treated with antithyroid drugs. In DNA, the CDR3 is TGTGCCGGCAGTGAAAGGGTGGCCGGGACAGCTTATGGCTACACCTTC. It specifies CAGSERVAGTAYGYTF.